This entry lists 32 T cell receptor beta chains sequenced from one sample in a study of shared clonotypes between healthy human individuals. Using immunoSEQ multiplex PCR, the repertoire was profiled, and TCRdb retains in-frame clones only, with some absent. Of roughly 490,000 clones listed, roughly four fifths were seen once; the top ten hold 10% to 15%. The sequenced material came from PBMCs. The source of these receptors is a woman between 35 and 50 years old in good health. Some clones in this sample may be carry-over from other donors' samples.

On this clone itself: A far larger clone lies a single base away; this is likely a read error. The gene calls are TRBV29-1 and TRBJ1-1, with a possible D match to TRBD1 (5 bases). CDR3 length: 13 amino acids. V was cut by 5 bases and J by 8 bases, with 18 bases left in between. The V gene's germline CDR1 is SQVTM and CDR2 ANQGSEA. The CDR3 DNA is TGCAGCGTTAACGAACAGGTAGTCGGCGAAGCTTTCTTT. Translation gives CSVNEQVVGEAFF. Together with reference TRBV29-1 and TRBJ1-1, the CDR3 gives the full variable domain: SAVISQKPSRDICQRGTSLTIQCQVDSQVTMMFWYRQQPGQSLTLIATANQGSEATYESGFVIDKFPISRPNLTFSTLTVSNMSPEDSSIYLCSVNEQVVGEAFFGQGTRLTVV.

The chain employs TRBV9 and TRBJ2-7; 8 nucleotides match TRBD2. The germline gives CDR1 SGDLS, CDR2 YYNGEE. This CDR3 is 14 amino acids long. J lost 6 bases, V lost 4 bases, and 9 bases had no gene match. CDR3 DNA: TGTGCCAGCAGCCCCCGGGGGGGGGTAAGCGAGCAGTACTTC. Encoded protein: CASSPRGGVSEQYF. Drawing the rest from reference TRBV9 and TRBJ2-7, the complete variable domain is DSGVTQTPKHLITATGQRVTLRCSPRSGDLSVYWYQQSLDQGLQFLIQYYNGEERAKGNILERFSAQQFPDLHSELNLSSLELGDSALYFCASSPRGGVSEQYFGPGTRLTVT.

The chain couples TRBV6-5 to TRBJ2-4, with D possibly being TRBD2 (5 bases). The CDR3 loop spans 15 amino acids. V lost 3 bases, J lost 3 bases, and 12 bases lay in between. Germline lookup yields CDR1 MNHEY and CDR2 SVGAGI. DNA of the CDR3: TGTGCCAGCAGTTATCTACGGGATGGCAAAAACATTCAGTACTTC. It encodes CASSYLRDGKNIQYF.

This clone was found many times. Relative to the germline gene, one junction end is altered; a read error may explain this. This rearrangement joins TRBV4-1 to TRBJ2-7; 7 bases map to TRBD2. Germline CDR1 and CDR2: MGHRA and YSYEKL. This CDR3 spans 15 amino acids. The CDR3 region has the DNA TGCGCCAGCAGCCAAGACCAGCGGGAATCCTCCGAGCAGTACTTC. Its translation: CASSQDQRESSEQYF.

This chain uses TRBV19 with TRBJ1-1, with 7 bases that match TRBD1. With 10 bases clipped from V and 4 bases from J, the junction kept 9 bases outside the gene matches. The CDR3 runs 13 residues. The germline gives CDR1 LNHDA, CDR2 SQIVND (reference sequence). The CDR3 here is CATLGPGGTEAFF. DNA of the CDR3: TGTGCCACCTTGGGCCCAGGGGGCACTGAAGCTTTCTTT.

This clone has only a few counts. The chain joins TRBV19 to TRBJ1-1, with D uncertain. Germline CDR1 is LNHDA and CDR2 is SQIVND (reference sequence). Trimming took 1 base from V and 0 from J, leaving 9 bases between them. The CDR3 covers 15 residues. The CDR3, as DNA: TGTGCCAGTAGTATAGGACCGGGAGTGAACACTGAAGCTTTCTTT. Translating it yields CASSIGPGVNTEAFF.

The chain has TRBV9 and TRBJ1-1, with D tentatively TRBD1 (6 bases). The CDR3 loop spans 15 amino acids. V was trimmed by 3 bases and J by 11 bases, leaving 23 bases between them. Germline CDR1 reads SGDLS; CDR2 reads YYNGEE. CDR3 coding DNA: TGTGCCAGCAGCGAGGTACCGGGACACCGGACTGGGGCTTTCTTT. This translates into CASSEVPGHRTGAFF. Full variable domain (missing parts from reference TRBV9 and TRBJ1-1): DSGVTQTPKHLITATGQRVTLRCSPRSGDLSVYWYQQSLDQGLQFLIQYYNGEERAKGNILERFSAQQFPDLHSELNLSSLELGDSALYFCASSEVPGHRTGAFFGQGTRLTVV.

CDR3 residues: CATSRVAGAKEQYF. The CDR3 nucleotides read TGTGCCACCAGCAGAGTAGCCGGGGCAAAGGAGCAGTACTTC. The rearrangement joins TRBV15 to TRBJ2-7, with D perhaps being TRBD1 or TRBD2 (5 bases each). The germline V gene has CDR1 LNHNV and CDR2 YYDKDF (reference sequence). The V end was cut by 1 base, the J end by 7 bases, with 14 bases between. This CDR3 is built from 14 residues.

J is TRBJ2-5 and V is TRBV7-6; D might be TRBD1 or TRBD2, each matching 5 bases. The length of the CDR3 is 17 residues. The ends were cut back, 1 base at V and 5 bases at J, with 20 bases in the middle. Germline CDR1 and CDR2: SGHVS and FNYEAQ. This CDR3 is CASSLEAAASWGETQYF. DNA for the CDR3: TGTGCCAGCAGCTTAGAAGCGGCCGCCTCGTGGGGGGAGACCCAGTACTTC.

The J gene is TRBJ2-2, the V gene TRBV2, with 14 bases aligning to TRBD2. With V trimmed by 6 bases and J by 5 bases, 2 bases remained unmatched. The CDR3 runs to 15 residues. Per germline, CDR1 SNHLY and CDR2 FYNNEI. The CDR3 nucleotides read TGTGCCAGCAGGGGACTAGCGGGAGCAACCGGGGAGCTGTTTTTT. The encoded protein is CASRGLAGATGELFF.

As to this clone: The sample carries other DNA sequences with the same CDR3. The CDR3 DNA follows: TGTGCCAGCAGTTACTCAGGGGTGAACACTGAAGCTTTCTTT. Translating it yields CASSYSGVNTEAFF. The chain is built from TRBV6-5 and TRBJ1-1; TRBD1 might be the D (5 bases). There are 14 residues in the CDR3. Deletions cut 0 bases from V and 0 bases from J, with 5 bases between. Per germline, CDR1 MNHEY and CDR2 SVGAGI.

This clone was seen a handful of times. The chain has TRBV2 and TRBJ1-1; unclear D gene. This CDR3 region has 11 residues. V lost 4 bases and J 11 bases, leaving 11 bases between the germline ends. Germline-derived CDR1 and CDR2 are SNHLY and FYNNEI. The CDR3 DNA reads TGTGCCAGCAGTGTGGAGGGAGCGGCTTTCTTT. Residues: CASSVEGAAFF.

The chain joins TRBV5-6 to TRBJ2-7; no firm D call. With 4 bases removed from V and 6 bases from J, the gap between germline ends came to 8 bases. The length of the CDR3 is 11 residues. Looked up from germline, CDR1 is SGHDT and CDR2 is YYEEEE. CDR3 in DNA: TGTGCCAGCAGCGCCGGGCCCGAGCAGTACTTC. Residues: CASSAGPEQYF.

The rearrangement uses TRBV19 and TRBJ2-2, with D unclear. The length of the CDR3 is 14 residues. Germline lookup yields CDR1 LNHDA and CDR2 SQIVND (reference sequence). Trimming took off 4 bases at V and 4 bases at J, with 10 bases between the two ends. For the CDR3, the DNA is TGTGCCAGTAGTACCCGGGCGAGCACCGGGGAGCTGTTTTTT. Amino acids: CASSTRASTGELFF. Drawing the rest from reference TRBV19 and TRBJ2-2, the complete variable domain is DGGITQSPKYLFRKEGQNVTLSCEQNLNHDAMYWYRQDPGQGLRLIYYSQIVNDFQKGDIAEGYSVSREKKESFPLTVTSAQKNPTAFYLCASSTRASTGELFFGEGSRLTVL.

The V gene is TRBV21-1, the J gene TRBJ1-3; the D segment call TRBD1 is taken from the table without a DNA check. TRBV21-1 is flagged as a pseudogene. CDR3 length: 18 amino acids. The CDR3 nucleotides read TGTGCCAGCAGCGGGCCCATCCGGGACAGGGACTCTGGAAACACCATATATTTT. This sequence encodes CASSGPIRDRDSGNTIYF.

V usage is TRBV9 and J usage is TRBJ2-2; a weak D match, TRBD2 (5 bases). The CDR3 consists of 15 residues. V was trimmed by 0 bases and J by 2 bases, leaving 8 bases between them. Germline V lookup: CDR1 SGDLS, CDR2 YYNGEE. Here the CDR3 reads CASSVGTRNTGELFF. CDR3 coding DNA: TGTGCCAGCAGCGTAGGGACTCGTAACACCGGGGAGCTGTTTTTT.

The J gene is TRBJ2-1, the V gene TRBV4-1; no firm D call. Germline values: CDR1 MGHRA, CDR2 YSYEKL. The CDR3 contains 12 residues. V was trimmed by 0 bases and J by 9 bases, leaving 6 bases between them. The CDR3 protein is CASSQDQIEQFF. CDR3 nucleotides: TGCGCCAGCAGCCAAGATCAAATTGAGCAGTTCTTC.

CDR3 residues: CASSPGTSAYEQYF. As DNA, the CDR3 is TGTGCCAGCAGCCCCGGGACTAGCGCCTACGAGCAGTACTTC. The rearrangement links TRBV7-6 to TRBJ2-7, with 10 bases aligning to TRBD2. Germline V gene lookup returns CDR1 SGHVS and CDR2 FNYEAQ. Trimming took 5 bases from V and 2 from J; bases not matched to a gene: 3. The CDR3 runs to 14 residues.

This rearrangement joins TRBV9 to TRBJ1-5, with D perhaps TRBD1 (5 bases). The V end was cut by 4 bases, the J end by 0 bases, with 11 bases between. The CDR3 has 15 amino acids. Per the germline V gene, CDR1 is SGDLS and CDR2 is YYNGEE. In DNA form, the CDR3 reads TGTGCCAGCAGCTTTGGGGCAGATAGCAATCAGCCCCAGCATTTT. Its translation: CASSFGADSNQPQHF.

In this sample, this clone turned up a few times. This chain joins TRBV18 and TRBJ2-7; weak D call: TRBD1 (5 bases). Trimming removed 4 bases from V and 6 bases from J, with 10 bases in between. The CDR3 extends over 12 amino acids. CDR1 and CDR2 (germline): KGHSH, LQKENI. The CDR3 DNA follows: TGTGCCAGCTCACGACCCCAGGGCGAGCAGTACTTC. Translating it yields CASSRPQGEQYF.

The chain recombines TRBV5-4 with TRBJ2-3; D might be TRBD1 (6 bases). There are 15 residues in the CDR3. Between the trimmed V and J ends, which lost 4 bases and 0 bases, there was a span of 12 bases. The germline V gene encodes CDR1 SGHNT and CDR2 YYREEE (reference sequence). The CDR3 DNA is TGTGCCAGCAGCGGGGACATTCCTAGCACAGATACGCAGTATTTT. Residues: CASSGDIPSTDTQYF. Complete variable domain (other parts from reference TRBV5-4 and TRBJ2-3): ETGVTQSPTHLIKTRGQQVTLRCSSQSGHNTVSWYQQALGQGPQFIFQYYREEENGRGNFPPRFSGLQFPNYSSELNVNALELDDSALYLCASSGDIPSTDTQYFGPGTRLTVL.

The chain has TRBV30 and TRBJ1-5; possibly TRBD1 for D (6 bases). There are 13 residues in the CDR3. The V gene's germline CDR1 is GTSNPN and CDR2 SVGIG (reference sequence). The V gene lost 3 bases and the J gene lost 4 bases, with 10 bases spanning the gap. The CDR3 coding sequence is TGTGCCTGGAGCCCAGGGGCTAATCAGCCCCAGCATTTT. Residues: CAWSPGANQPQHF.

The chain joins TRBV5-1 to TRBJ2-5; D possibly uses TRBD1 or TRBD2 (5 bases each). Germline V gene data show CDR1 as SGHRS and CDR2 as YFSETQ. The CDR3 is 16 amino acids. V lost 3 bases and J lost 5, with 20 bases in between. The CDR3 reads CASSWLMARGQETQYF. CDR3 DNA sequence: TGCGCCAGCAGCTGGCTCATGGCGAGGGGCCAGGAGACCCAGTACTTC.

The J gene is TRBJ2-3, the V gene TRBV5-1; the D gene could be TRBD1 or TRBD2 (5 bases each). V was pared by 4 bases and J by 1 base, with 13 bases between. The CDR3 is made up of 15 amino acids. Looked up from germline, CDR1 is SGHRS and CDR2 is YFSETQ. The CDR3 nucleotides are TGCGCCAGCAGCCCTATAATGGGGGGCACAGATACGCAGTATTTT. It specifies CASSPIMGGTDTQYF.

Comment on this clone: A far larger clone is a single base away, which makes a read error likely. The CDR3 end shows no conserved phenylalanine or tryptophan, and so a read error is likely. The chain joins TRBV19 to TRBJ2-7; perhaps D is TRBD1 or TRBD2 (5 bases each). Germline values: CDR1 LNHDA, CDR2 SQIVND (reference sequence). The V gene lost 8 bases and the J gene lost 3 bases, with 14 bases spanning the gap. This CDR3 region has 13 residues. DNA of the CDR3: TGTGCCAGTGGAAGGGACGGAGGCTACGAGCAGTACTCC. It specifies CASGRDGGYEQYS.

As for this clone: Other DNA sequences within the sample encode an identical CDR3. V usage is TRBV15 and J usage is TRBJ1-1; D remains ambiguous. The CDR3 loop spans 15 amino acids. Germline V gene data show CDR1 as LNHNV and CDR2 as YYDKDF (reference sequence). Trimming left V 0 bases short and J 6 bases short, with 14 bases between. Written as DNA, the CDR3 is TGTGCCACCAGCAGAGATGGGCTAGGAAAGTCTGAAGCTTTCTTT. Translating gives CATSRDGLGKSEAFF.

As DNA, the CDR3 is TGTGCCAGCACCCGCACCGCCTCAGGGCATGAGCAGTTCTTC. Protein sequence: CASTRTASGHEQFF. The chain is built from TRBV6-5 and TRBJ2-1; a possible D gene is TRBD1 (5 bases). V was cut by 7 bases and J by 8 bases, with 18 bases left in between. The CDR3 length is 14 residues. The V gene's germline CDR1 is MNHEY and CDR2 SVGAGI.

The CDR3 bases are TGTGCCAGCTCACCGTCCTTCAGGGGGCGGGAGCAGTTCTTC. Translated: CASSPSFRGREQFF. The chain is built from TRBV18 and TRBJ2-1; TRBD1 aligns across 8 bases. The junction had 8 bases not matched to a gene; V was cut back by 3 bases and J by 10 bases. This CDR3 comprises 14 residues. From germline, CDR1 is KGHSH and CDR2 LQKENI. The entire variable domain, with the rest obtained from reference TRBV18 and TRBJ2-1, is as follows: NAGVMQNPRHLVRRRGQEARLRCSPMKGHSHVYWYRQLPEEGLKFMVYLQKENIIDESGMPKERFSAEFPKEGPSILRIQQVVRGDSAAYFCASSPSFRGREQFFGPGTRLTVL.

The chain has TRBV7-6 and TRBJ2-1, with TRBD2 matching 9 bases. Germline-derived CDR1 and CDR2 are SGHVS and FNYEAQ. The J segment lost 13 bases and the V segment lost 1 base, leaving 17 bases of the junction unmatched. The CDR3 runs 17 residues. The CDR3 protein is CASSLVGRRLAGGPQFF. DNA for the CDR3: TGTGCCAGCAGCTTAGTAGGTCGGAGGCTGGCGGGAGGGCCTCAGTTCTTC.

This clone was counted only a few times. The gene calls are TRBV18 and TRBJ2-7, with TRBD1 matching 9 bases. CDR1 and CDR2 from the germline V gene are KGHSH and LQKENI. With 3 bases clipped from V and 5 bases from J, the junction kept 5 bases outside the gene matches. The CDR3 covers 14 residues. The CDR3 reads CASSPGQGWHEQYF. CDR3 DNA sequence: TGTGCCAGCTCACCTGGACAGGGGTGGCACGAGCAGTACTTC.

This clone was detected only a few times. At one end, the junction sequence differs from germline, possibly due to a read error. This chain uses TRBV7-7 with TRBJ2-5; D remains unclear. In germline, CDR1 is SSHAT, CDR2 FNYEAQ (reference sequence). There are 15 residues in the CDR3. As DNA, the CDR3 is TGTGCTAGCAGCCCGACGGGCCTTCTTTCAGAGACCCAGTACTTC. This encodes CASSPTGLLSETQYF.

The chain is built from TRBV18 and TRBJ1-2; D unresolved. This CDR3 region has 15 residues. The ends were cut back, 2 bases at V and 0 bases at J, with 10 bases in the middle. Germline CDR1 is KGHSH and CDR2 is LQKENI. The DNA for the CDR3 is TGTGCCAGCTCACCAACGGCAGACCCTAACTATGGCTACACCTTC. Residues: CASSPTADPNYGYTF.